One sample yielded the 5 T cell receptor beta chains listed below, sequenced in a study of CD8 T cells in Susac syndrome. After extraction with the RNeasy kit, about 0.5 to 1 ug of the RNA was reverse transcribed using random hexamers. TCRdb re-called the immunoSEQ multiplex PCR reads with MiXCR, one entry per CDR3 protein. The profile shows about 190,000 distinct CDR3 sequences, roughly 94% of them singletons. The source material was CD8+ T cells from PBMCs. The receptors come from a human donor with Susac syndrome.

The chain combines TRBV28 with TRBJ2-1, with D perhaps TRBD2 (7 bases). CDR1 and CDR2 from the germline V gene are MDHEN and SYDVKM. This CDR3 region has 16 residues. The germline V and J ends were trimmed by 5 bases and 5 bases, with 19 bases remaining between them. The CDR3 DNA reads TGTGCCAGCAGTCCGCGGGGGCTAGGCCCTAACAATGAGCAGTTCTTC. Translating gives CASSPRGLGPNNEQFF. The whole variable domain, remainder taken from reference TRBV28 and TRBJ2-1, is DVKVTQSSRYLVKRTGEKVFLECVQDMDHENMFWYRQDPGLGLRLIYFSYDVKMKEKGDIPEGYSVSREKKERFSLILESASTNQTSMYLCASSPRGLGPNNEQFFGPGTRLTVL.

The gene calls are TRBV20-1 and TRBJ1-1; TRBD1 matches 7 bases. Germline V gene sequence: CDR1 DFQATT, CDR2 SNEGSKA (reference sequence). Trimming took 6 bases from V and 4 from J; bases not matched to a gene: 17. This CDR3 has 16 amino acids. This CDR3 reads CSAFETGTRGVTEAFF. In DNA form, the CDR3 reads TGCAGTGCCTTCGAGACAGGGACCCGTGGGGTCACTGAAGCTTTCTTT.

The rearrangement joins TRBV6-5 to TRBJ2-1; 10 nucleotides agree with TRBD2. The V segment lost 0 bases and the J segment 8 bases; nucleotides outside the gene matches: 10. The germline gives CDR1 MNHEY, CDR2 SVGAGI. This CDR3 is built from 17 residues. The CDR3 region has the DNA TGTGCCAGCAGTTACTCGAGTGCTAGCGGGGGTAAATATGAGCAGTTCTTC. Its protein product is CASSYSSASGGKYEQFF.

V gene TRBV29-1 combines with J gene TRBJ2-1; 9 nucleotides line up with TRBD2. The CDR3 covers 16 residues. Germline CDR1 reads SQVTM; CDR2 reads ANQGSEA. The junction had 3 bases not matched to a gene; V was cut back by 0 bases and J by 0 bases. This chain's CDR3 is CSVEDLSGSSYNEQFF. CDR3 nucleotide sequence: TGCAGCGTTGAAGATCTTAGCGGGAGCTCCTACAATGAGCAGTTCTTC.

This sequence joins TRBV29-1 and TRBJ2-7; 7 bases align to TRBD1. CDR1 and CDR2 from the germline V gene are SQVTM and ANQGSEA. This CDR3 spans 14 amino acids. Trimming removed 3 bases from V and 0 bases from J; junction bases left unmatched: 5. CDR3 in DNA: TGCAGCGTTGAGCTCGACAGGGTCTCCTACGAGCAGTACTTC. Protein product: CSVELDRVSYEQYF.